The 23 T cell receptor beta chains listed next were all sequenced from one sample in a study of identical twins. A single record per CDR3 protein comes from TCRdb applying MiXCR to the 5' RACE reads. The table records some 500,000 distinct CDR3 sequences, roughly 13% of them present only once. The data also belong to a second study, concerning yellow fever vaccine responses in identical twins.

The specimen was CD4+ T cells sorted from blood. All receptors derive from a woman aged 18-35 years in good health.

The rearrangement links TRBV28 to TRBJ2-7; the D call may be TRBD1 or TRBD2 (6 bases each). CDR3 length: 16 amino acids. Between the trimmed V and J ends, which lost 5 bases and 3 bases, there was a span of 20 bases. The germline CDR1 and CDR2 sequences are MDHEN and SYDVKM. CDR3 DNA: TGTGCCAGCAGTCCCCCCACACAGGGAGGTGGCTACGAGCAGTACTTC. It yields the protein CASSPPTQGGGYEQYF.

The chain is built from TRBV20-1 and TRBJ2-7; 9 positions agree with TRBD1. CDR3 length: 14 residues. The germline V gene encodes CDR1 DFQATT and CDR2 SNEGSKA (reference sequence). After removal of 4 bases from V and 2 bases from J, the junction contained 6 bases not matched to a gene. As DNA, the CDR3 is TGCAGTGCTAAGATGACAGGGGGTACCTACGAGCAGTACTTC. The encoded protein is CSAKMTGGTYEQYF.

The sample holds many counts of this clonotype. J is TRBJ2-7 and V is TRBV11-2, with unresolved D. Trimming removed 5 bases at V and 2 bases at J, with 10 bases between. Germline V CDR1 and CDR2: SGHAT, FQNNGV. The CDR3 runs to 13 residues. CDR3 loop: CASSLPGPYEQYF. The CDR3 coding sequence is TGTGCCAGCAGCCTCCCGGGCCCCTACGAGCAGTACTTC.

This clonotype has just a few counts. The V and J genes are TRBV20-1 and TRBJ2-1, with 7 bases matching TRBD1. J lost 8 bases, V lost 0 bases, and 7 bases had no gene match. Germline assignment: CDR1 DFQATT and CDR2 SNEGSKA (reference sequence). The CDR3 length is 14 residues. CDR3 sequence: CSARDFDRVDEQFF. CDR3 nucleotides: TGCAGTGCTAGAGACTTTGACAGGGTCGATGAGCAGTTCTTC.

The chain employs TRBV15 and TRBJ2-5; tentative D call: TRBD1 (5 bases). CDR1 and CDR2 from the germline V gene are LNHNV and YYDKDF (reference sequence). V gave up 4 bases and J gave up 5 bases, with 17 bases separating them. This CDR3 region has 15 residues. The CDR3 DNA is TGTGCCACCAGCAAAAGGGTTAGCCAGGGCGAGACCCAGTACTTC. It specifies CATSKRVSQGETQYF.

This chain uses TRBV5-4 with TRBJ2-2; perhaps TRBD2 as D (6 bases). The germline CDR1 and CDR2 sequences are SGHNT and YYREEE (reference sequence). V was trimmed by 0 bases and J by 3 bases, leaving 15 bases between them. The CDR3 spans 17 residues. CDR3 sequence: CASSLGPRSGDTGELFF. CDR3 DNA: TGTGCCAGCAGCTTGGGGCCAAGGTCGGGGGACACCGGGGAGCTGTTTTTT.

The V call is TRBV6-2 or TRBV6-3, the J call TRBJ1-1; no clear D gene. This CDR3 spans 12 amino acids. Per the germline V gene, CDR1 is MNHEY and CDR2 is SVGEGT. V was shortened by 6 bases and J by 1 base, with 6 bases between the two germline ends. For the CDR3, the DNA is TGTGCCAGCAGGCCCCAGAACACTGAAGCTTTCTTT. This sequence encodes CASRPQNTEAFF.

This clonotype has just a few counts. The J gene is TRBJ2-7, the V gene TRBV28; 7 bases match TRBD1. The ends lost 10 bases at V and 3 bases at J; junction bases unmatched: 9. This CDR3 is 13 amino acids long. Germline assignment: CDR1 MDHEN and CDR2 SYDVKM. The CDR3 DNA is TGTGCCATCCTAGCAGGGGGAAACTACGAGCAGTACTTC. This encodes CAILAGGNYEQYF.

CDR3 bases: TGTGCCAGCTCCACAGTGGACACTGAAGCTTTCTTT. It specifies CASSTVDTEAFF. V gene TRBV28 combines with J gene TRBJ1-1; unclear D gene. This CDR3 region has 12 residues. V was cut by 8 bases and J by 3 bases, with 10 bases left in between. Per germline, CDR1 MDHEN and CDR2 SYDVKM.

V gene TRBV7-8 combines with J gene TRBJ1-5; tentative D call: TRBD1 (6 bases). The CDR3 loop spans 14 amino acids. V lost 3 bases and J lost 5, with 11 bases in between. Germline V gene data show CDR1 as SGHVS and CDR2 as FQNEAQ. As DNA, the CDR3 is TGTGCCAGCAGCTTCAACGAGGGGGATCAGCCCCAGCATTTT. It is translated as CASSFNEGDQPQHF.

The V call is TRBV5-5, the J call TRBJ1-2; D possibly corresponds to TRBD1 (5 bases). V lost 1 base, J lost 4 bases, and 11 bases lay in between. The germline V gene encodes CDR1 SGHKS and CDR2 YYEKEE (reference sequence). The CDR3 is 14 amino acids. The CDR3 sequence is CASSLRGDGYGYTF. The CDR3 nucleotides read TGTGCCAGCAGCTTGAGAGGGGATGGCTATGGCTACACCTTC.

The table lists this clonotype with a few counts. This chain connects TRBV20-1 to TRBJ2-1; 10 nucleotides agree with TRBD2. This CDR3 has 15 amino acids. V gave up 6 bases and J gave up 12 bases; unmatched junction bases: 17. Germline CDR1 reads DFQATT; CDR2 reads SNEGSKA (reference sequence). CDR3 bases: TGCAGTGCCCACGGCGGGCTAGCGGGGGCATTCGGGCAGTTCTTC. The encoded protein is CSAHGGLAGAFGQFF.

In DNA, the CDR3 is TGTGCCAGCAGTCGCGGACGGGAGAAATCAGATACGCAGTATTTT. Translating gives CASSRGREKSDTQYF. The genes are TRBV27 and TRBJ2-3; possibly TRBD2 for D (6 bases). Germline V lookup: CDR1 MNHEY, CDR2 SMNVEV (reference sequence). Between the trimmed V and J ends, which lost 5 bases and 4 bases, there was a span of 16 bases. CDR3 length: 15 amino acids.

This clonotype has ten or more counts. V and J are TRBV5-8 and TRBJ2-3; TRBD2 aligns across 8 bases. J gave up 2 bases and V 2 bases, and 4 bases lay outside the gene matches. The CDR3 is made up of 15 amino acids. Germline values: CDR1 SGHTS, CDR2 YDEGEE. The CDR3 region is CASSLLAEITDTQYF. The CDR3 nucleotides read TGTGCCAGCAGCTTACTAGCGGAAATCACAGATACGCAGTATTTT. The full variable domain, its missing parts supplied by reference TRBV5-8 and TRBJ2-3, is EAGVTQSPTHLIKTRGQQATLRCSPISGHTSVYWYQQALGLGLQFLLWYDEGEERNRGNFPPRFSGRQFPNYSSELNVNALELEDSALYLCASSLLAEITDTQYFGPGTRLTVL.

This clonotype has only a few counts. The chain uses TRBV6-2 or TRBV6-3 and TRBJ2-7; 8 bases agree with TRBD2. The CDR3 length is 17 residues. Germline CDR1 is MNHEY and CDR2 is SVGEGT. V lost 6 bases and J lost 9; bases outside the gene matches: 22. The CDR3 coding sequence is TGTGCCAGCAGACGGACTAGCCCGGGAAAGGCTACGAGTTGGCAGTACTTC. It is translated as CASRRTSPGKATSWQYF.

The chain uses TRBV20-1 and TRBJ2-1; 7 bases fit TRBD2. The junction had 3 bases not matched to a gene; V was cut back by 4 bases and J by 0 bases. Germline assignment: CDR1 DFQATT and CDR2 SNEGSKA (reference sequence). This CDR3 is 14 amino acids long. CDR3 sequence reads: CSANRGVSYNEQFF. CDR3 bases: TGCAGTGCTAATCGGGGGGTCTCCTACAATGAGCAGTTCTTC.

The table lists this clonotype with a few counts. V is TRBV6-2 or TRBV6-3 and J is TRBJ2-2, with a weak D call TRBD2 (5 bases). There are 12 residues in the CDR3. The V and J ends lost 2 bases and 7 bases respectively, with 5 bases between them. The germline V gene has CDR1 MNHEY and CDR2 SVGEGT. CDR3 region: CASSYGLGELFF. The CDR3, as DNA: TGTGCCAGCAGTTACGGACTCGGGGAGCTGTTTTTT.

This clonotype showed up many times. J is TRBJ2-1 and V is TRBV10-3, with a possible D match to TRBD2 (6 bases). The germline gives CDR1 ENHRY, CDR2 SYGVKD. Trimming removed 2 bases from V and 4 bases from J, with 15 bases in between. The CDR3 consists of 16 residues. The CDR3 is CAISERAAGSYNEQFF. In nucleotides, the CDR3 is TGTGCCATCAGTGAGCGGGCGGCGGGGTCTTACAATGAGCAGTTCTTC.

This clonotype was seen only a few times. This chain uses TRBV10-3 with TRBJ2-1; TRBD2 agrees at 8 bases. V shed 6 bases, J shed 7 bases, and the junction held 11 bases outside the gene matches. CDR3 length equals 15 residues. The germline V gene encodes CDR1 ENHRY and CDR2 SYGVKD. CDR3 DNA sequence: TGTGCCATCAGGACCGGGACTAGGGAATTTAATGAGCAGTTCTTC. Its translation is CAIRTGTREFNEQFF.

J is TRBJ2-5 and V is TRBV20-1; D might be TRBD1 or TRBD2, each matching 5 bases. The CDR3 spans 13 residues. With 5 bases removed from V and 5 bases from J, the gap between germline ends came to 15 bases. Germline V gene data show CDR1 as DFQATT and CDR2 as SNEGSKA (reference sequence). This CDR3 reads CSASDPRGETQYF. The CDR3 nucleotides read TGCAGTGCTTCGGACCCCCGGGGCGAGACCCAGTACTTC.

The chain carries TRBV15 and TRBJ2-3; possible D gene TRBD2, 6 bases. Germline values: CDR1 LNHNV, CDR2 YYDKDF (reference sequence). This CDR3 region has 16 residues. Trimming cost V 0 bases and J 2 bases, with 12 bases left between them. As DNA, the CDR3 is TGTGCCACCAGCAGAGATGTGGGGGGATTCACAGATACGCAGTATTTT. It is translated as CATSRDVGGFTDTQYF. The variable domain in full, with the rest retrieved from reference TRBV15 and TRBJ2-3, is DAMVIQNPRYQVTQFGKPVTLSCSQTLNHNVMYWYQQKSSQAPKLLFHYYDKDFNNEADTPDNFQSRRPNTSFCFLDIRSPGLGDTAMYLCATSRDVGGFTDTQYFGPGTRLTVL.

This clonotype was observed a few times. The chain employs TRBV20-1 and TRBJ2-1, with 11 bases fitting TRBD2. CDR3 size: 15 residues. Looked up from germline, CDR1 is DFQATT and CDR2 is SNEGSKA (reference sequence). The junction had 8 bases not matched to a gene; V was cut back by 5 bases and J by 5 bases. The CDR3 region is CSAYMGLAVDNEQFF. In nucleotides, the CDR3 is TGCAGTGCTTATATGGGACTAGCGGTAGACAATGAGCAGTTCTTC.

V usage is TRBV5-1 and J usage is TRBJ2-2; weak D call: TRBD2 (6 bases). Trimming removed 4 bases from V and 7 bases from J, with 23 bases in between. This CDR3 has 17 amino acids. Per germline, CDR1 SGHRS and CDR2 YFSETQ. The CDR3 bases are TGCGCCAGCAGCGATCCCTCCACCGGGACTGGGAGCGGGGAGCTGTTTTTT. Residues: CASSDPSTGTGSGELFF.